This is a list of T cell receptor beta chains from one sample in a study of T cells in Graves' hyperthyroidism and ophthalmopathy. One entry per CDR3 protein, called by TCRdb with MiXCR from the multiplex PCR reads. The table includes roughly 700,000 distinct CDR3 sequences, approximately 15% detected once. The material sequenced was blood. The origin of the receptors is a woman aged 18-35 years with Graves' hyperthyroidism. Both conserved end residues are part of each CDR3. Fields, in order: D gene, clone size, V gene, J gene, CDR3 DNA, CDR3 protein. A D gene is named only where the DNA matches it firmly. Part of the rows lack a size; the others show once, few, many or a class for expanded clones.

D gene: TRBD1; clone size: many; V gene: TRBV2; J gene: TRBJ1-2; CDR3 DNA: TGTGCCAGCTCACAGGGGATTAACTATGGCTACACCTTC; CDR3 protein: CASSQGINYGYTF
D gene: -; clone size: few; V gene: TRBV7-8; J gene: TRBJ1-5; CDR3 DNA: TGTGCCAGCAGCTTAGGCGCGGGAAGCAGGGTTGGGCAGCCCCAGCATTTT; CDR3 protein: CASSLGAGSRVGQPQHF
D gene: TRBD1; clone size: many; V gene: TRBV28; J gene: TRBJ2-7; CDR3 DNA: TGTGCCAGCAGTTTGACCGGGACAGGGTTCTACGAGCAGTACTTC; CDR3 protein: CASSLTGTGFYEQYF
D gene: -; clone size: many; V gene: TRBV6-2/TRBV6-3; J gene: TRBJ2-2; CDR3 DNA: TGTGCCAGCAGTACCCTTAAGAACACCGGGGAGCTGTTTTTT; CDR3 protein: CASSTLKNTGELFF
D gene: -; clone size: many; V gene: TRBV7-9; J gene: TRBJ2-1; CDR3 DNA: TGTGCCAGTCCTGGGGGTAACAATGAGCAGTTCTTC; CDR3 protein: CASPGGNNEQFF
D gene: TRBD1; clone size: -; V gene: TRBV18; J gene: TRBJ1-5; CDR3 DNA: TGTGCCAGCTCAACCACAGGGGGGAATCAGCCCCAGCATTTT; CDR3 protein: CASSTTGGNQPQHF
D gene: -; clone size: -; V gene: TRBV28; J gene: TRBJ1-1; CDR3 DNA: TGTGCCAGCGGTCCGGACACTGAAGCTTTCTTT; CDR3 protein: CASGPDTEAFF
D gene: TRBD2; clone size: once; V gene: TRBV2; J gene: TRBJ2-3; CDR3 DNA: TGTGCCAGCAACCTAGCGGGAAGGGTAGATACGCAGTATTTT; CDR3 protein: CASNLAGRVDTQYF
D gene: -; clone size: -; V gene: TRBV19; J gene: TRBJ1-1; CDR3 DNA: TGTGCCAGTAGTGTCGGGACAAGCACTGAAGCTTTCTTT; CDR3 protein: CASSVGTSTEAFF
D gene: TRBD2; clone size: few; V gene: TRBV6-8; J gene: TRBJ2-7; CDR3 DNA: TGTGCCAGCAGTTTTCCCACCCGGACTAGCGGAGCCCCCTACGAGCAGTACTTC; CDR3 protein: CASSFPTRTSGAPYEQYF
D gene: -; clone size: -; V gene: TRBV20-1; J gene: TRBJ2-5; CDR3 DNA: TGCAGTGCTAGCGGGAGACAAGAGACCCAGTACTTC; CDR3 protein: CSASGRQETQYF
D gene: -; clone size: many; V gene: TRBV27; J gene: TRBJ1-1; CDR3 DNA: TGTGCCAGCAGTTTATCTGGCAACATGAACACTGAAGCTTTCTTT; CDR3 protein: CASSLSGNMNTEAFF
D gene: -; clone size: -; V gene: TRBV20-1; J gene: TRBJ2-1; CDR3 DNA: TGCAGTGCTATGATCACGGATGAGCAGTTCTTC; CDR3 protein: CSAMITDEQFF
D gene: TRBD1; clone size: few; V gene: TRBV6-1; J gene: TRBJ2-2; CDR3 DNA: TGTGCCAGCAGCTCCTTGGGGACAGGGAACACCGGGGAGCTGTTTTTT; CDR3 protein: CASSSLGTGNTGELFF
D gene: TRBD2; clone size: many; V gene: TRBV13; J gene: TRBJ2-1; CDR3 DNA: TGTGCCAGCAGCTTGCGGGGGAGGAATGAGCAGTTCTTC; CDR3 protein: CASSLRGRNEQFF
D gene: -; clone size: few; V gene: TRBV7-3; J gene: TRBJ2-1; CDR3 DNA: TGTGCCAGCAGCTCGGGGCTTGGGAATGAGCAGTTCTTC; CDR3 protein: CASSSGLGNEQFF
D gene: TRBD2; clone size: few; V gene: TRBV4-3; J gene: TRBJ2-7; CDR3 DNA: TGCGCCAGCAGCCAAGATCTGGGGGGGATCGAGCAGTACTTC; CDR3 protein: CASSQDLGGIEQYF
D gene: TRBD2; clone size: many; V gene: TRBV7-9; J gene: TRBJ2-1; CDR3 DNA: TGTGCCAGGGGCGGACTAGCGGAGAATGAGCAGTTCTTC; CDR3 protein: CARGGLAENEQFF
D gene: -; clone size: many; V gene: TRBV6-1; J gene: TRBJ2-7; CDR3 DNA: TGTGCCAGCAGTTCCCCCTCCCTGGGCGAGCAGTACTTC; CDR3 protein: CASSSPSLGEQYF
D gene: TRBD1; clone size: many; V gene: TRBV5-5; J gene: TRBJ2-7; CDR3 DNA: TGTGCCAGCAGAGGGACAGGGAAGGGCTACGAGCAGTACTTC; CDR3 protein: CASRGTGKGYEQYF
D gene: -; clone size: many; V gene: TRBV16; J gene: TRBJ1-2; CDR3 DNA: TGTGCCAGCAGCCCAGTAATGAGTGGCTACACCTTC; CDR3 protein: CASSPVMSGYTF
D gene: -; clone size: -; V gene: TRBV12-3/TRBV12-4; J gene: TRBJ2-1; CDR3 DNA: TGTGCCAGCAGTTTAGCCAGGGCCTACGATGAGCAGTTCTTC; CDR3 protein: CASSLARAYDEQFF
D gene: -; clone size: -; V gene: TRBV29-1; J gene: TRBJ2-3; CDR3 DNA: TGCAGCGGCCGGGTCGTAGGGGATACGCAGTATTTT; CDR3 protein: CSGRVVGDTQYF
D gene: TRBD1; clone size: -; V gene: TRBV9; J gene: TRBJ2-1; CDR3 DNA: TGTGCCAGCAGCGTCGCAACCGGGACAGCCCACGGTGAGCAGTTCTTC; CDR3 protein: CASSVATGTAHGEQFF
D gene: TRBD2; clone size: -; V gene: TRBV4-2; J gene: TRBJ2-1; CDR3 DNA: TGTGCCAGCAGCCTACAAACTAGCGGGGTTTACAATGAGCAGTTCTTC; CDR3 protein: CASSLQTSGVYNEQFF
D gene: TRBD1; clone size: many; V gene: TRBV18; J gene: TRBJ1-1; CDR3 DNA: TGTGCCAGCTCACCACGAAGGGGGCAGGACACTGAAGCTTTCTTT; CDR3 protein: CASSPRRGQDTEAFF
D gene: TRBD2; clone size: many; V gene: TRBV4-3; J gene: TRBJ2-7; CDR3 DNA: TGCGCCAGCAGCCGGGTTAAGACTAGCGGGAGCTTCGAGCAGTACTTC; CDR3 protein: CASSRVKTSGSFEQYF
D gene: -; clone size: -; V gene: TRBV29-1; J gene: TRBJ2-7; CDR3 DNA: TGCAGCGTTGAAGCCGGGCCTATCTACGAGCAGTACTTC; CDR3 protein: CSVEAGPIYEQYF
D gene: TRBD2; clone size: many; V gene: TRBV7-2; J gene: TRBJ2-1; CDR3 DNA: TGTGCCAGCAGCTCTGCGGGGGAGTGGTACAATGAGCAGTTCTTC; CDR3 protein: CASSSAGEWYNEQFF
D gene: TRBD1; clone size: many; V gene: TRBV11-2; J gene: TRBJ2-7; CDR3 DNA: TGTGCCAGCAGCCCCGCCGGGACAGGTCCCTACGAGCAGTACTTC; CDR3 protein: CASSPAGTGPYEQYF
D gene: TRBD2; clone size: few; V gene: TRBV13; J gene: TRBJ2-5; CDR3 DNA: TGTGCCAGCAGCTTAAGGACTAGCGGGAGTGGAACAGAGACCCAGTACTTC; CDR3 protein: CASSLRTSGSGTETQYF
D gene: TRBD1; clone size: many; V gene: TRBV6-1; J gene: TRBJ2-7; CDR3 DNA: TGTGCCAGCAGACCTTGGACAGGGCTATACATTTTGAGCTCCTACGAGCAGTACTTC; CDR3 protein: CASRPWTGLYILSSYEQYF
D gene: -; clone size: few; V gene: TRBV28; J gene: TRBJ1-2; CDR3 DNA: TGTGCCAGCAGTTTAGCAGGGGCGGATCACTATGGCTACACCTTC; CDR3 protein: CASSLAGADHYGYTF
D gene: TRBD2; clone size: many; V gene: TRBV7-9; J gene: TRBJ2-3; CDR3 DNA: TGTGCCAGCAGCTCCCCCAAAGCACTAGCGGCCGACACAGATACGCAGTATTTT; CDR3 protein: CASSSPKALAADTDTQYF
D gene: TRBD1; clone size: few; V gene: TRBV25-1; J gene: TRBJ2-2; CDR3 DNA: TGTGCCAGCAGTCAGACCCGGGACAGGGGGCGATCCGGGGAGCTGTTTTTT; CDR3 protein: CASSQTRDRGRSGELFF
D gene: TRBD1; clone size: few; V gene: TRBV30; J gene: TRBJ2-7; CDR3 DNA: TGTGCCTGGAGTTCAGCAAGGACAGGAATGAGTTACGAGCAGTACTTC; CDR3 protein: CAWSSARTGMSYEQYF
D gene: TRBD1; clone size: many; V gene: TRBV30; J gene: TRBJ2-3; CDR3 DNA: TGTGCCTGGAGTCAGGACAGGGAGAGTTGGACAGATACGCAGTATTTT; CDR3 protein: CAWSQDRESWTDTQYF
D gene: TRBD2; clone size: few; V gene: TRBV6-2/TRBV6-3; J gene: TRBJ2-1; CDR3 DNA: TGTGCCAGCAGTTACCGCGGGAGGCCCTACAATGAGCAGTTCTTC; CDR3 protein: CASSYRGRPYNEQFF
D gene: -; clone size: many; V gene: TRBV7-2; J gene: TRBJ2-7; CDR3 DNA: TGTGCCAGCAGAAGGTTTGCGGACACCTCCTACGAGCAGTACTTC; CDR3 protein: CASRRFADTSYEQYF
D gene: TRBD1; clone size: -; V gene: TRBV20-1; J gene: TRBJ1-5; CDR3 DNA: TGCAGTGCTAGAGATCGAGGACAGGTAAATCAGCCCCAGCATTTT; CDR3 protein: CSARDRGQVNQPQHF
D gene: -; clone size: -; V gene: TRBV29-1; J gene: TRBJ2-1; CDR3 DNA: TGCAGCGTTGAAAGGGACTGGGGATACAATGAGCAGTTCTTC; CDR3 protein: CSVERDWGYNEQFF
D gene: -; clone size: many; V gene: TRBV28; J gene: TRBJ2-3; CDR3 DNA: TGTGCCAGCAGTTTGGGGGGAAGCGGCACAGATACGCAGTATTTT; CDR3 protein: CASSLGGSGTDTQYF
D gene: -; clone size: many; V gene: TRBV11-2; J gene: TRBJ2-1; CDR3 DNA: TGTGCCAGCAGCTTTAGTCGGGGCAATGAGCAGTTCTTC; CDR3 protein: CASSFSRGNEQFF